This paragraph covers one TCR beta chain sequence. Profiled with immunoSEQ multiplex PCR; TCRdb holds only in-frame clones, not every one. The data contain 90,000 to 110,000 clones, roughly 87% of them singletons. Per germline, CDR1 SEHNR and CDR2 FQNEAQ (reference sequence). The CDR3 extends over 16 amino acids. V shed 7 bases, J shed 3 bases, and the junction held 12 bases outside the gene matches. The sample belongs to a study of T cell responses to AZD1222 COVID-19 vaccine. This TCR came from an adult who received the AZD1222 COVID-19 vaccine. The sample was peripheral blood, taken 28 days after the second AZD1222 dose. The V call is TRBV7-9, the J call TRBJ2-3, with 8 nucleotides matching TRBD2. CDR3 DNA: TGTGCCAGCATCCGTCGGGGACTAGGGGGAACAGATACGCAGTATTTT. Protein: CASIRRGLGGTDTQYF. The full variable domain, rest sourced from reference TRBV7-9 and TRBJ2-3, is DTGVSQNPRHKITKRGQNVTFRCDPISEHNRLYWYRQTLGQGPEFLTYFQNEAQLEKSRLLSDRFSAERPKGSFSTLEIQRTEQGDSAMYLCASIRRGLGGTDTQYFGPGTRLTVL.